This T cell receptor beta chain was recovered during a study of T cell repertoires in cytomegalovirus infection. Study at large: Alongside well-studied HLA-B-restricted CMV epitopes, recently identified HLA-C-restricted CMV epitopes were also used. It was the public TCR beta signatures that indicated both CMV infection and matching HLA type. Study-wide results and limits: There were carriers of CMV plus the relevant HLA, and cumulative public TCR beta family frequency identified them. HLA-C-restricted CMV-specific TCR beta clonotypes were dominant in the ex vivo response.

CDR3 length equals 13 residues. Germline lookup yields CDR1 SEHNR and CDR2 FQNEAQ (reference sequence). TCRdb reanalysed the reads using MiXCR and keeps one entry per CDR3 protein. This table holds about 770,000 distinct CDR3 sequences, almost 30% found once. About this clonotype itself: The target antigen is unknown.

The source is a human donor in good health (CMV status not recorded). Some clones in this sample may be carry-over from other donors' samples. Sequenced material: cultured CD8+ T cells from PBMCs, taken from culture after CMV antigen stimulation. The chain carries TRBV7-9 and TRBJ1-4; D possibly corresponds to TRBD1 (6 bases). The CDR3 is CAIDRDTHEKLFF. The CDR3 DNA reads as TGTGCTATAGACCGGGACACCCATGAAAAACTGTTTTTT.